The next 14 T cell receptor beta chains were all read from a single sample in a study of graft-versus-host responses after intestinal transplantation. Here immunoSEQ multiplex PCR was the method, and the copy in TCRdb shows in-frame clones only, minus some. The table lists around 30,000 clones, 93% of them singletons. Here the sequenced sample was PBMCs, taken roughly 68 days after intestinal transplant. Source of these receptors: a human patient who received an intestinal transplant, so some T cells may come from the graft donor.

The rearrangement joins TRBV7-9 to TRBJ2-2; no firm D call. With 1 base removed from V and 6 bases from J, the gap between germline ends came to 3 bases. This CDR3 has 12 amino acids. The germline gives CDR1 SEHNR, CDR2 FQNEAQ (reference sequence). DNA of the CDR3: TGTGCCAGCAGCTTAGTCCCCGGGGAGCTGTTTTTT. It yields the protein CASSLVPGELFF.

The chain uses TRBV7-9 and TRBJ2-2, with a weak D call TRBD2 (5 bases). Germline V CDR1 and CDR2: SEHNR, FQNEAQ (reference sequence). CDR3 length: 14 amino acids. The V and J ends lost 5 bases and 3 bases respectively, with 10 bases between them. In DNA form, the CDR3 reads TGTGCCAGCAGCCCCCCGGGATACACCGGGGAGCTGTTTTTT. Translation gives CASSPPGYTGELFF.

The chain employs TRBV11-3 and TRBJ2-1; the match to TRBD2 covers 9 bases. This CDR3 is built from 17 residues. Germline values: CDR1 SGHNT, CDR2 YENEEA. The ends lost 5 bases at V and 0 bases at J; junction bases unmatched: 8. Here the CDR3 reads CASSPGNSGSSYNEQFF. CDR3 coding DNA: TGTGCCAGCAGCCCGGGGAATAGCGGGAGCTCCTACAATGAGCAGTTCTTC.

The chain links TRBV27 to TRBJ2-6; no firm D call. The CDR3 is 14 residues long. Germline CDR1 is MNHEY and CDR2 is SMNVEV (reference sequence). The V end lost 6 bases, the J end lost 2 bases, and 8 bases lay between the germline ends. The CDR3 nucleotides are TGTGCCAGCAGCCTAAGGGCTGGGGCCAACGTCCTGACTTTC. It is translated as CASSLRAGANVLTF.

The CDR3 bases are TGTGCCAGCAATCGACACCCACCCCTCCACTTT. It specifies CASNRHPPLHF. The V call is TRBV6-5, the J call TRBJ1-6; the D is unclear. V lost 7 bases to trimming and J lost 11 bases, with 9 bases between them. The germline CDR1 and CDR2 sequences are MNHEY and SVGAGI. The CDR3 has 11 residues.

V gene TRBV19 combines with J gene TRBJ2-7; D is possibly TRBD1 (6 bases). Germline V gene sequence: CDR1 LNHDA, CDR2 SQIVND (reference sequence). The ends were cut back, 6 bases at V and 0 bases at J, with 15 bases in the middle. The CDR3 is 15 amino acids. CDR3 coding DNA: TGTGCCAGTAGCTGGGACACCAGGAGCTCCTACGAGCAGTACTTC. Translated, it gives CASSWDTRSSYEQYF.

V gene TRBV30 combines with J gene TRBJ2-7; TRBD1 might be the D (5 bases). The germline CDR1 and CDR2 sequences are GTSNPN and SVGIG (reference sequence). Deletions cut 4 bases from V and 4 bases from J, with 8 bases between. The CDR3 sequence is 11 residues long. The CDR3 here is CAWTQGYEQYF. The CDR3 DNA sequence: TGTGCCTGGACCCAGGGTTACGAGCAGTACTTC.

Here the CDR3 DNA reads TGTGCCAGTACAGGGGACCCGAACACCGGGGAGCTGTTTTTT. Translation gives CASTGDPNTGELFF. The chain is built from TRBV19 and TRBJ2-2; D is possibly TRBD1 (6 bases). Trimming pared 7 bases from V and 0 bases from J, leaving 9 bases between. Germline CDR1 is LNHDA and CDR2 is SQIVND (reference sequence). This CDR3 comprises 14 residues. Full variable domain (missing parts from reference TRBV19 and TRBJ2-2): DGGITQSPKYLFRKEGQNVTLSCEQNLNHDAMYWYRQDPGQGLRLIYYSQIVNDFQKGDIAEGYSVSREKKESFPLTVTSAQKNPTAFYLCASTGDPNTGELFFGEGSRLTVL.

The chain couples TRBV27 to TRBJ2-1; D call uncertain. V shed 7 bases and J shed 10 bases, with 20 bases lying between them. This CDR3 is 14 amino acids long. Germline-derived CDR1 and CDR2 are MNHEY and SMNVEV (reference sequence). The CDR3 DNA reads as TGTGCCAGCACACCCCTACTCCAGGCAGGCGAGCAGTTCTTC. Translating it yields CASTPLLQAGEQFF.

This clone showed up just once. The chain couples TRBV4-3 to TRBJ2-1, with TRBD1 identical over 8 bases. The germline CDR1 and CDR2 sequences are LGHNA and YSLEER. V shed 2 bases and J 7 bases; nucleotides not matched to a gene: 10. CDR3 length equals 16 residues. The CDR3 here is CASSQIQGEFGNEQFF. CDR3 nucleotide sequence: TGCGCCAGCAGCCAAATACAGGGGGAATTCGGGAATGAGCAGTTCTTC.

This chain uses TRBV7-9 with TRBJ1-2; 9 bases match TRBD1. The V segment lost 5 bases and the J segment 8 bases; nucleotides outside the gene matches: 12. Looked up from germline, CDR1 is SEHNR and CDR2 is FQNEAQ (reference sequence). The CDR3 is made up of 15 amino acids. CDR3 residues: CASSPTGTGLHGYTF. The CDR3 region has the DNA TGTGCCAGCAGCCCCACCGGGACAGGGCTTCACGGCTACACCTTC. Full variable domain (outside the CDR3, taken from reference TRBV7-9 and TRBJ1-2): DTGVSQNPRHKITKRGQNVTFRCDPISEHNRLYWYRQTLGQGPEFLTYFQNEAQLEKSRLLSDRFSAERPKGSFSTLEIQRTEQGDSAMYLCASSPTGTGLHGYTFGSGTRLTVV.

This chain joins TRBV19 and TRBJ2-7; possibly TRBD1 for D (6 bases). The germline V gene has CDR1 LNHDA and CDR2 SQIVND (reference sequence). V was clipped by 7 bases and J by 0 bases, with 10 bases between them. The CDR3 length is 13 residues. This CDR3 is CASNGGNSYEQYF. The CDR3 DNA reads TGTGCCAGTAATGGGGGCAACTCCTACGAGCAGTACTTC.

The J gene is TRBJ2-3, the V gene TRBV5-1, with unresolved D. Germline V CDR1 and CDR2: SGHRS, YFSETQ. V was cut by 1 base and J by 5 bases, with 11 bases left in between. This CDR3 is built from 14 residues. The CDR3 protein is CASSLRVLEDTQYF. CDR3 DNA: TGCGCCAGCAGCTTGAGAGTCCTCGAAGATACGCAGTATTTT.

The chain employs TRBV13 and TRBJ1-3; maybe TRBD1 (6 bases). The CDR3 contains 16 residues. Trimming cost V 5 bases and J 4 bases, with 18 bases left between them. CDR1 and CDR2 (germline): PRHDT, FYEKMQ (reference sequence). The CDR3 DNA sequence: TGTGCCAGCAGCAGACTAAGGACAGATAAAGGAAACACCATATATTTT. It is translated as CASSRLRTDKGNTIYF.